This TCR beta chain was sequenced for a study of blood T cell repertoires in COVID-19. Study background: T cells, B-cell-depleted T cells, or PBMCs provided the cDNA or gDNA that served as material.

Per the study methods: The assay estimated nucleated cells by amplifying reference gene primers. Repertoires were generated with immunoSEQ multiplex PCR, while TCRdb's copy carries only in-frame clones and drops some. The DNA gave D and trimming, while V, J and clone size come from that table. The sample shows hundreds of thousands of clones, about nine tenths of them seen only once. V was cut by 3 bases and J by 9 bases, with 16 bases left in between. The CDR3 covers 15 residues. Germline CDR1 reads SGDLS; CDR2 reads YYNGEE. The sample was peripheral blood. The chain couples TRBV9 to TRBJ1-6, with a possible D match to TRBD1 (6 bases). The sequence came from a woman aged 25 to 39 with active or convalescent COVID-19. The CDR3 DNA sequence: TGTGCCAGCAGCGGACAACAGGGAAGCGGTTCACCCCTCCACTTT. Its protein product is CASSGQQGSGSPLHF.